This T cell receptor (beta chain) appears in the sequencing data of a study of cytomegalovirus exposure and HLA in healthy donors. Whole-study findings and limits: Reportedly, fewer N-insertions than the approximately 700-donor mean appeared in an Asian-associated ancestry cluster in a later analysis. Most TCR sequences were uncommon, yet certain public TCRs appeared in many donors. An analysis that came later showed most CMV-associated TCR beta chains appearing HLA-restricted. Rates of TCR association differed by HLA locus in a later analysis, with DRB1 highest and HLA-C lowest.

Remarks on this clone: Antigen specificity is unknown.

CDR3 length: 19 amino acids. In germline, CDR1 is SEHNR, CDR2 FQNEAQ (reference sequence). The ends lost 8 bases at V and 9 bases at J; junction bases unmatched: 22. PCR employed 60 Vbeta and 13 Jbeta primers. Here immunoSEQ multiplex PCR was the method, and the copy in TCRdb shows in-frame clones only, minus some. The sample lists more than 110,000 clones, approximately 79% seen once, with more than 0.85% in the top ten. This TCR came from a man aged 18 to 29 in good health and CMV-seronegative. The V and J genes are TRBV7-9 and TRBJ2-1; 13 bases map to TRBD2. The sequenced material came from PBMCs. The CDR3 nucleotides are TGTGCCAGCCGGACTAGCGGGGGACGGTCGCTAACCCGACGGCGTGAGCAGTTCTTC. This gives the protein CASRTSGGRSLTRRREQFF. The variable domain in full, completed from reference TRBV7-9 and TRBJ2-1, reads DTGVSQNPRHKITKRGQNVTFRCDPISEHNRLYWYRQTLGQGPEFLTYFQNEAQLEKSRLLSDRFSAERPKGSFSTLEIQRTEQGDSAMYLCASRTSGGRSLTRRREQFFGPGTRLTVL.